This paragraph covers one TCR beta chain sequence. This entry comes from a study of OX40 agonist ivuxolimab in advanced cancers. Background on the study: The treatment was a fully human IgG2 OX40 agonist, ivuxolimab.

There are 16 residues in the CDR3. Trimming removed 2 bases from V and 2 bases from J, with 16 bases in between. Per the germline V gene, CDR1 is MGHRA and CDR2 is YSYEKL. Clones were read by immunoSEQ multiplex PCR, and TCRdb kept only the in-frame ones, dropping some. Among roughly 30,000 clones listed, approximately 85% were seen once. The receptor's source is an adult with an advanced solid tumor such as melanoma, head and neck, liver or kidney cancer. V and J are TRBV4-1 and TRBJ2-7; either TRBD1 or TRBD2 may supply D (6 bases each). Material: CD4+ or CD8+ T cells sorted from blood, obtained in a trial of the OX40 agonist ivuxolimab. DNA for the CDR3: TGCGCCAGCAGCCAATCCGTCACTGGGGGGCCCTACGAGCAGTACTTC. As protein: CASSQSVTGGPYEQYF.